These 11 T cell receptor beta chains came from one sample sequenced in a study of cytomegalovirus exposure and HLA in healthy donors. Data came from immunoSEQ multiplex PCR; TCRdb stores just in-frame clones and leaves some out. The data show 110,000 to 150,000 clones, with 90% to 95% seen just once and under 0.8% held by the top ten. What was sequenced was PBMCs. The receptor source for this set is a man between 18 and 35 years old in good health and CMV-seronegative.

The CDR3 spells CASSQQGIGGGPYNEQFF. In nucleotides, the CDR3 is TGTGCCAGCAGCCAACAAGGTATCGGCGGGGGACCCTACAATGAGCAGTTCTTC. The genes are TRBV4-2 and TRBJ2-1, with 7 positions matching TRBD2. V was pared by 2 bases and J by 2 bases, with 12 bases of the junction left unmatched. Germline-derived CDR1 and CDR2 are LGHNA and YNFKEQ. This CDR3 comprises 18 residues.

DNA for the CDR3: TGTGCCAGCAGCCCCAGGACTAGCGGGGTTGATACGCAGTATTTT. Amino acid sequence: CASSPRTSGVDTQYF. The chain combines TRBV11-2 with TRBJ2-3; 12 nucleotides agree with TRBD2. From germline, CDR1 is SGHAT and CDR2 FQNNGV. Germline trimming cut 5 bases from V and 6 bases from J; bases unmatched to any gene: 6. The CDR3 has 15 amino acids. Combining the CDR3 with reference TRBV11-2 and TRBJ2-3 gives the whole variable domain EAGVAQSPRYKIIEKRQSVAFWCNPISGHATLYWYQQILGQGPKLLIQFQNNGVVDDSQLPKDRFSAERLKGVDSTLKIQPAKLEDSAVYLCASSPRTSGVDTQYFGPGTRLTVL.

CDR3 sequence (DNA): TGTGCCAGCAGTCCCGGGACTAGCGGAGGGGAGGAGCAGTTCTTC. It codes for CASSPGTSGGEEQFF. This sequence joins TRBV27 and TRBJ2-1, with 11 bases fitting TRBD2. V dropped 5 bases and J dropped 10; count of bases not matched to a gene: 10. The CDR3 has 15 residues. Germline assignment: CDR1 MNHEY and CDR2 SMNVEV (reference sequence).

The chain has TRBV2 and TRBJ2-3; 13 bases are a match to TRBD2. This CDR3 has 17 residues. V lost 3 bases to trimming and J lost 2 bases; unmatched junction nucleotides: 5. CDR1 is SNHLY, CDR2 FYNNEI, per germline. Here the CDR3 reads CASSEGGLAGTTDTQYF. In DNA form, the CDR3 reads TGTGCCAGCAGTGAGGGGGGACTAGCGGGGACCACAGATACGCAGTATTTT.

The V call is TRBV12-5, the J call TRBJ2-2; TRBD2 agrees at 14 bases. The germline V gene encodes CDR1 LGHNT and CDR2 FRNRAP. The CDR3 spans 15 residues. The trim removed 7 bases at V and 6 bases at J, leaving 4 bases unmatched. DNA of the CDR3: TGTGCTAGTGTTACGGGACTAGCGGGAGCCGGGGAGCTGTTTTTT. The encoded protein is CASVTGLAGAGELFF.

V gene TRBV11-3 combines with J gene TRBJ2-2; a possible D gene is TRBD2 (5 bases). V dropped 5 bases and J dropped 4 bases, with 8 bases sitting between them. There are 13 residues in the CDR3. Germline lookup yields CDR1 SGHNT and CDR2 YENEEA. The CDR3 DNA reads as TGTGCCAGCAGCCCTCGGGGCACCGGGGAGCTGTTTTTT. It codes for CASSPRGTGELFF.

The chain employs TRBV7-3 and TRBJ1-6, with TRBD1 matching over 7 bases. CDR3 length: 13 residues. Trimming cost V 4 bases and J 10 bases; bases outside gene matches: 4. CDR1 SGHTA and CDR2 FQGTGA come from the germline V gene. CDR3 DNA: TGTGCCAGCAGCTACGACAGGGAATCACCCCTCCACTTT. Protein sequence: CASSYDRESPLHF. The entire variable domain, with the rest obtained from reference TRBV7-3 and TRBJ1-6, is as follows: GAGVSQTPSNKVTEKGKYVELRCDPISGHTALYWYRQSLGQGPEFLIYFQGTGAADDSGLPNDRFFAVRPEGSVSTLKIQRTERGDSAVYLCASSYDRESPLHFGNGTRLTVT.

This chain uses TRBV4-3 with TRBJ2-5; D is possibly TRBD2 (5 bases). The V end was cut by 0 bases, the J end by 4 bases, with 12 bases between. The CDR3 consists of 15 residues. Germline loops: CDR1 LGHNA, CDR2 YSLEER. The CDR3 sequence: CASSQEEGRVETQYF. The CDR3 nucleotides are TGCGCCAGCAGCCAAGAAGAGGGTAGAGTAGAGACCCAGTACTTC.

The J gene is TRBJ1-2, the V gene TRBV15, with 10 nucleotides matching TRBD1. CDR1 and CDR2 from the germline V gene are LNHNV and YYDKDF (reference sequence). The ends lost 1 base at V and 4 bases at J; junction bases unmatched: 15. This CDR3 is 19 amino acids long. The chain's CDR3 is CATSRGQLAGTGVSYGYTF. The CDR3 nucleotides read TGTGCCACCAGCAGAGGCCAACTTGCCGGGACAGGGGTGTCCTATGGCTACACCTTC.

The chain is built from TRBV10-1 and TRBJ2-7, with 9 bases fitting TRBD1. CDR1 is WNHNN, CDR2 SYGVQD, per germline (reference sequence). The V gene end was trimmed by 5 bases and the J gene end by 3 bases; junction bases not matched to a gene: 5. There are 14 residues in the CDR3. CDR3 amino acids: CASSMGDRDYEQYF. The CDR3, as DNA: TGCGCCAGCAGTATGGGGGACAGGGACTACGAGCAGTACTTC.

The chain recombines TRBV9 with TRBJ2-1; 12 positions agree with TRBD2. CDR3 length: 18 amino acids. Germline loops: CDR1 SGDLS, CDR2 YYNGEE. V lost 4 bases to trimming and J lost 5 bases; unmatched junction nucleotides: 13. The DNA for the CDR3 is TGTGCCAGCAGCTCCCCGCTACTAGCGGGAGGTATCGACAATGAGCAGTTCTTC. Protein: CASSSPLLAGGIDNEQFF.